A single sample is the source of the 4 T cell receptor beta chains below, sequenced in a study of molecular identifiers for immune sequencing clone quantification. TCRdb analysed the PCR reads with MiXCR anew, one entry per CDR3 protein. Here the sample spans 460,000 or so distinct CDR3 sequences, under 30% being singletons. Sequenced: naive CD8+ T cells from blood, with Jurkat cell RNA spiked in. Subset noted: FACS-sorted CD8+CD4-CCR7+CD45RA+ naive T cells. The receptors stem from a human donor in good health. Some libraries in this study had Jurkat cell RNA spiked in.

This clonotype was detected many times. The J gene is TRBJ2-2, the V gene TRBV12-3 or TRBV12-4, with 9 bases lining up with TRBD1. With 10 bases clipped from V and 8 bases from J, the junction kept 17 bases outside the gene matches. The CDR3 totals 16 residues. The CDR3 nucleotides read TGTGCCATTAAAAGGGGACCGGGACAGGGATCGGGGGAGCTGTTTTTT. Residues: CAIKRGPGQGSGELFF.

The sample holds a few counts of this clonotype. The CDR3 loop is CASRSQTDEKLFF. In DNA, the CDR3 is TGTGCCAGCAGAAGCCAGACAGATGAAAAACTGTTTTTT. The chain combines TRBV27 with TRBJ1-4, with D possibly TRBD1 on 5 matching bases. This CDR3 has 13 residues. Trimming pared 6 bases from V and 6 bases from J, leaving 11 bases between. Per the germline V gene, CDR1 is MNHEY and CDR2 is SMNVEV (reference sequence).

As concerns this clonotype: This sequence may be a read error, since a much larger clone differs from it by one base. The V gene is TRBV7-9, the J gene TRBJ2-4; D is unclear. CDR3 size: 14 residues. Germline V gives CDR1 SEHNR, CDR2 FQNEAQ (reference sequence). The CDR3 protein is CAGSFVGSGNIQYF. The DNA for the CDR3 is TGTGCCGGCAGCTTTGTGGGGTCGGGAAACATTCAGTACTTC.

Details on this clonotype: One base away lies a much larger clone, so this may be a sequencing read error. This chain connects TRBV7-9 to TRBJ2-5; 9 nucleotides line up with TRBD1. CDR1 and CDR2 from the germline V gene are SEHNR and FQNEAQ (reference sequence). This CDR3 comprises 15 residues. J lost 6 bases, V lost 6 bases, and 11 bases had no gene match. The CDR3 reads CASRETRTGVQTQYF. The CDR3 DNA is TGTGCCAGCAGGGAAACCAGGACAGGGGTGCAGACCCAGTACTTC.